What follows are 26 T cell receptor beta chains derived from one specimen sequenced in a study of blood T cell repertoires in COVID-19. Only in-frame clones appear in the TCRdb table, and some are missing; sequencing was by immunoSEQ multiplex PCR. This sample carries over 200,000 clones, roughly nine tenths of them seen once, and the ten largest clones take around 10%. The sequencing input was peripheral blood. Receptor source: a middle-aged man who had recovered from COVID-19.

The chain carries TRBV7-9 and TRBJ2-7; TRBD1 aligns across 7 bases. The CDR3 consists of 17 residues. V lost 2 bases and J lost 2; bases outside the gene matches: 12. Germline values: CDR1 SEHNR, CDR2 FQNEAQ (reference sequence). CDR3: CASSLTPLRDSPYEQYF. CDR3 DNA: TGTGCCAGCAGCTTAACCCCACTCCGGGACAGCCCCTACGAGCAGTACTTC.

This rearrangement joins TRBV14 to TRBJ2-7; D perhaps matches TRBD1 (6 bases). The germline V gene has CDR1 SGHDN and CDR2 FVKESK. The CDR3 totals 14 residues. The ends were cut back, 4 bases at V and 2 bases at J, with 12 bases in the middle. The CDR3 bases are TGTGCCAGCAGCCGGGGGCTAAAGACCTACGAGCAGTACTTC. This codes for CASSRGLKTYEQYF.

This chain joins TRBV9 and TRBJ2-7; perhaps TRBD2 as D (5 bases). This CDR3 spans 15 amino acids. V was clipped by 0 bases and J by 0 bases, with 10 bases between them. The germline CDR1 and CDR2 sequences are SGDLS and YYNGEE. For the CDR3, the DNA is TGTGCCAGCAGCGTAGAAGGGAGATCCTCCTACGAGCAGTACTTC. Translated, it gives CASSVEGRSSYEQYF.

The chain carries TRBV5-6 and TRBJ1-1, with 9 bases that match TRBD1. Germline CDR1 and CDR2: SGHDT and YYEEEE. J lost 5 bases, V lost 2 bases, and 4 bases had no gene match. This CDR3 is built from 14 residues. The CDR3 reads CASSLQGARTEAFF. The CDR3 coding sequence is TGTGCCAGCAGCTTACAGGGGGCGAGGACTGAAGCTTTCTTT.

This clone has just one count. V and J are TRBV5-6 and TRBJ2-7, with TRBD2 as a possible D gene (6 bases). The germline V gene has CDR1 SGHDT and CDR2 YYEEEE. The CDR3 has 15 residues. The V gene lost 0 bases and the J gene lost 3 bases, with 13 bases spanning the gap. The chain's CDR3 is CASSLGRRVFYEQYF. CDR3 coding DNA: TGTGCCAGCAGCTTGGGGCGGAGGGTATTCTACGAGCAGTACTTC.

The CDR3 region is CASSIRRADTQYF. The CDR3 DNA reads as TGTGCCAGTAGTATCCGGAGGGCAGATACGCAGTATTTT. V gene TRBV19 combines with J gene TRBJ2-3, with a possible D match to TRBD2 (6 bases). From germline, CDR1 is LNHDA and CDR2 SQIVND (reference sequence). V lost 3 bases to trimming and J lost 4 bases, with 8 bases between them. The CDR3 has 13 residues. The whole variable domain, remainder taken from reference TRBV19 and TRBJ2-3, is DGGITQSPKYLFRKEGQNVTLSCEQNLNHDAMYWYRQDPGQGLRLIYYSQIVNDFQKGDIAEGYSVSREKKESFPLTVTSAQKNPTAFYLCASSIRRADTQYFGPGTRLTVL.

The CDR3 is CASSSNLNYGYTF. As DNA, the CDR3 is TGTGCCAGCAGCTCAAACTTAAACTATGGCTACACCTTC. The chain recombines TRBV5-4 with TRBJ1-2; the D is unclear. Germline CDR1 reads SGHNT; CDR2 reads YYREEE (reference sequence). Trimming left V 3 bases short and J 2 bases short, with 8 bases between. The CDR3 covers 13 residues.

V gene TRBV29-1 combines with J gene TRBJ2-3, with D unresolved. With 5 bases removed from V and 4 bases from J, the gap between germline ends came to 13 bases. The CDR3 covers 13 residues. The germline V gene has CDR1 SQVTM and CDR2 ANQGSEA. The CDR3 DNA sequence: TGCAGCGTTTCCGTGGTAGCTCCAGATACGCAGTATTTT. This codes for CSVSVVAPDTQYF.

The gene calls are TRBV2 and TRBJ2-5; 11 bases are shared with TRBD1. The length of the CDR3 is 15 residues. Germline CDR1 is SNHLY and CDR2 is FYNNEI. Unmatched junction bases numbered 7, after V lost 5 bases and J lost 5 bases. The CDR3 coding sequence is TGTGCCAGCAGTATCGGACAGGGGGCGGGGGAGACCCAGTACTTC. Amino acid sequence: CASSIGQGAGETQYF.

The rearrangement uses TRBV11-2 and TRBJ2-1; a weak D match, TRBD1 (6 bases). V was shortened by 4 bases and J by 6 bases, with 13 bases between the two germline ends. CDR1 SGHAT and CDR2 FQNNGV come from the germline V gene. The CDR3 length is 14 residues. The CDR3 sequence is CASSYQRGGNEQFF. In DNA, the CDR3 is TGTGCCAGCAGCTACCAGAGAGGGGGCAATGAGCAGTTCTTC.

The rearrangement links TRBV24-1 to TRBJ2-3, with D perhaps matching TRBD1 (5 bases). Germline-derived CDR1 and CDR2 are KGHDR and SFDVKD. The V end was cut by 2 bases, the J end by 11 bases, with 7 bases between. The CDR3 spans 11 residues. The CDR3 region is CATSDWGGQYF. The CDR3 bases are TGTGCCACCAGTGATTGGGGCGGGCAGTATTTT.

This chain links TRBV6-5 with TRBJ1-1; 7 bases line up with TRBD1. The germline V gene encodes CDR1 MNHEY and CDR2 SVGAGI. V shed 5 bases, J shed 7 bases, and the junction held 10 bases outside the gene matches. The CDR3 covers 14 residues. CDR3 sequence reads: CASSPTRRDSEAFF. The CDR3, as DNA: TGTGCCAGCAGTCCTACCCGCCGGGACAGTGAAGCTTTCTTT.

This rearrangement joins TRBV7-9 to TRBJ2-7, with 7 bases that match TRBD2. V shed 5 bases, J shed 3 bases, and the junction held 16 bases outside the gene matches. Germline CDR1 is SEHNR and CDR2 is FQNEAQ (reference sequence). The CDR3 length is 17 residues. The CDR3 spells CASSPPRGAGESYEQYF. The CDR3 nucleotides are TGTGCCAGCAGCCCCCCCCGCGGGGCGGGGGAGAGCTACGAGCAGTACTTC.

This clone was counted once. The V gene is TRBV9, the J gene TRBJ1-2; D perhaps matches TRBD1 (6 bases). This CDR3 contains 14 residues. The germline V and J ends were trimmed by 4 bases and 4 bases, with 14 bases remaining between them. Germline CDR1 SGDLS, CDR2 YYNGEE. The CDR3 sequence: CASSLPGGAYGYTF. The CDR3 DNA sequence: TGTGCCAGCAGCCTCCCTGGGGGGGCCTATGGCTACACCTTC.

This chain connects TRBV18 to TRBJ2-7; TRBD1 agrees at 7 bases. Germline trimming cut 4 bases from V and 3 bases from J; bases unmatched to any gene: 6. The germline V gene has CDR1 KGHSH and CDR2 LQKENI. The CDR3 length is 14 residues. CDR3 coding DNA: TGTGCCAGCTCACACGTTGACAGGGTCTACGAGCAGTACTTC. Protein: CASSHVDRVYEQYF.

The V call is TRBV30, the J call TRBJ2-7; TRBD2 might be the D (7 bases). Trimming cost V 0 bases and J 3 bases, with 30 bases left between them. This CDR3 has 20 amino acids. Germline V lookup: CDR1 GTSNPN, CDR2 SVGIG (reference sequence). CDR3 sequence: CAWSVRAVGGRGGKYYEQYF. As DNA, the CDR3 is TGTGCCTGGAGTGTAAGGGCGGTGGGGGGCCGGGGAGGGAAGTACTACGAGCAGTACTTC.

V gene TRBV7-2 combines with J gene TRBJ2-3, with D possibly TRBD2 on 5 matching bases. The ends were cut back, 5 bases at V and 8 bases at J, with 23 bases in the middle. Germline CDR1 is SGHTA and CDR2 is FQGNSA. CDR3 size: 16 residues. CDR3: CASSHSPSLLGVTQYF. The CDR3 bases are TGTGCCAGCAGCCACAGTCCAAGCTTATTGGGAGTTACGCAGTATTTT.

There are a few counts of this clone. This sequence joins TRBV27 and TRBJ1-3, with 9 bases identical to TRBD1. The germline V gene has CDR1 MNHEY and CDR2 SMNVEV (reference sequence). The trim removed 6 bases at V and 2 bases at J, leaving 5 bases unmatched. The CDR3 totals 15 residues. For the CDR3, the DNA is TGTGCCAGCAGACCTGGGACAGGGACTGGAAACACCATATATTTT. Its protein is CASRPGTGTGNTIYF.

The gene calls are TRBV19 and TRBJ1-5; D ambiguous. This CDR3 has 16 residues. Germline-derived CDR1 and CDR2 are LNHDA and SQIVND (reference sequence). V lost 5 bases and J 1 base, leaving 15 bases between the germline ends. CDR3 sequence (DNA): TGTGCCAGTAGTGCGACGAGGCGCGTAAGCAATCAGCCCCAGCATTTT. This encodes CASSATRRVSNQPQHF. Variable domain in full (rest from reference TRBV19 and TRBJ1-5): DGGITQSPKYLFRKEGQNVTLSCEQNLNHDAMYWYRQDPGQGLRLIYYSQIVNDFQKGDIAEGYSVSREKKESFPLTVTSAQKNPTAFYLCASSATRRVSNQPQHFGDGTRLSIL.

V and J are TRBV29-1 and TRBJ1-1; D unresolved. The V and J ends lost 3 bases and 11 bases respectively, with 10 bases between them. CDR3 length: 10 amino acids. The germline CDR1 and CDR2 sequences are SQVTM and ANQGSEA. DNA of the CDR3: TGCAGCGTTGACTTAAGCGGGGCTTTCTTT. Translation: CSVDLSGAFF.

This clone was observed a handful of times. V is TRBV5-1 and J is TRBJ2-1, with 9 bases fitting TRBD1. V dropped 1 base and J dropped 0; count of bases not matched to a gene: 26. This CDR3 spans 24 amino acids. Germline V CDR1 and CDR2: SGHRS, YFSETQ. The CDR3 region is CASSLSSRPTRDRVSAGSYNEQFF. DNA of the CDR3: TGCGCCAGCAGCTTGTCTTCCCGCCCTACCCGGGACAGGGTTAGTGCGGGCTCCTACAATGAGCAGTTCTTC.

The chain is built from TRBV6-5 and TRBJ1-2; 11 positions agree with TRBD1. Germline V gene lookup returns CDR1 MNHEY and CDR2 SVGAGI. Losses at the gene ends were 6 bases for V and 7 bases for J; bases not matched to a gene: 4. This CDR3 has 13 residues. The CDR3 DNA reads TGTGCCAGCAGGGGGACAGGGGGGGCTGGCTACACCTTC. Amino acid sequence: CASRGTGGAGYTF.

The chain has TRBV28 and TRBJ2-7; D is possibly TRBD1 (6 bases). Germline CDR1 reads MDHEN; CDR2 reads SYDVKM. Trimming stripped 2 bases from V and 3 bases from J, with 20 bases between. The CDR3 contains 17 residues. In nucleotides, the CDR3 is TGTGCCAGCAGTTTAAGGCACGGGGTGGGGGCCCGCTACGAGCAGTACTTC. It yields the protein CASSLRHGVGARYEQYF.

The V call is TRBV7-2, the J call TRBJ2-3; unclear D gene. V dropped 4 bases and J dropped 2 bases, with 7 bases sitting between them. The germline CDR1 and CDR2 sequences are SGHTA and FQGNSA. The CDR3 loop spans 13 amino acids. In DNA, the CDR3 is TGTGCCAGCAGCTCCTACCACACAGATACGCAGTATTTT. Translating gives CASSSYHTDTQYF.

This clone appeared a single time. This chain connects TRBV11-3 to TRBJ2-1; 7 bases match TRBD2. CDR3 size: 12 residues. With V trimmed by 5 bases and J by 8 bases, 3 bases remained unmatched. Per the germline V gene, CDR1 is SGHNT and CDR2 is YENEEA. CDR3 amino acids: CASSLGRDEQFF. The CDR3 DNA sequence: TGTGCCAGCAGCCTAGGGAGGGATGAGCAGTTCTTC.

The chain combines TRBV7-8 with TRBJ2-2; D is unresolved. CDR1 SGHVS and CDR2 FQNEAQ come from the germline V gene. The ends were cut back, 7 bases at V and 4 bases at J, with 16 bases in the middle. There are 15 residues in the CDR3. DNA of the CDR3: TGTGCCAGCACCCACAGTCAAAAAGGCACCGGGGAGCTGTTTTTT. It translates to CASTHSQKGTGELFF.